This is a list of T cell receptor beta chains from one sample in a study of early stage breast cancer tumors. The assay was immunoSEQ multiplex PCR, and TCRdb's table has in-frame clones only and misses some. This table has fewer than 30,000 clones, roughly 80% appearing once. The sample taken for sequencing was blood. Receptors were obtained from a person aged 60 to 70 with breast cancer. Each CDR3 is given with its conserved first and last residue. The D gene is left open where the match is weak. Expanded clones get a size class; other rows say once, few or many, or leave the size out.

>TRBD2|NA|TRBJ2-1|TRBV4-1
CASSIGLAGVDEQFF
TGCGCCAGCAGCATCGGACTAGCGGGAGTGGATGAGCAGTTCTTC
>NA|NA|TRBJ2-7|TRBV4-1
CASSHPLEGREQYF
TGCGCCAGCAGCCACCCTTTGGAGGGACGGGAGCAGTACTTC
>NA|NA|TRBJ2-3|TRBV4-2
CASSQGAGLHTDTQYF
TGTGCCAGCAGCCAAGGAGCGGGCTTGCACACAGATACGCAGTATTTT
>NA|NA|TRBJ1-5|TRBV19
CASSSDRMALQPQHF
TGTGCCAGTAGTAGCGACAGAATGGCGTTGCAGCCCCAGCATTTT
>TRBD1|NA|TRBJ2-7|TRBV28
CASSTAGTDSYEQYF
TGTGCCAGCAGTACGGCCGGGACAGACTCCTACGAGCAGTACTTC
>NA|NA|TRBJ2-2|TRBV5-1
CASSLDTRGTGELFF
TGCGCCAGCAGCTTGGACACGCGAGGCACCGGGGAGCTGTTTTTT
>TRBD1|NA|TRBJ1-1|TRBV29-1
CSVDRGPRYTEAFF
TGCAGCGTCGACAGGGGGCCACGGTACACTGAAGCTTTCTTT
>NA|NA|TRBJ1-5|TRBV30
CAWSLGQNQPQHF
TGTGCCTGGAGCCTAGGACAGAATCAGCCCCAGCATTTT
>TRBD1|NA|TRBJ1-1|TRBV6-5
CASSYPGQARTEAFF
TGTGCCAGCAGTTACCCCGGACAGGCAAGGACTGAAGCTTTCTTT
>TRBD1|few|TRBJ1-5|TRBV7-9
CASSVGQGKNQPQHF
TGTGCCAGCAGCGTCGGACAGGGGAAAAATCAGCCCCAGCATTTT
>NA|NA|TRBJ2-2|TRBV10-3
CAISESAANTGELFF
TGTGCCATCAGTGAGTCGGCAGCGAACACCGGGGAGCTGTTTTTT
>TRBD1|once|TRBJ2-2|TRBV19
CASNPSGLTPTGGRELFF
TGTGCCAGTAACCCCTCGGGGCTTACCCCGACAGGGGGGAGGGAGCTGTTTTTT
>NA|NA|TRBJ2-7|TRBV2
CASIGGLRYEQYF
TGTGCCAGCATAGGGGGATTGAGATACGAGCAGTACTTC
>NA|NA|TRBJ1-5|TRBV30
CAWSSSRDQPQHF
TGTGCCTGGAGCTCGAGTCGTGATCAGCCCCAGCATTTT
>NA|few|TRBJ1-5|TRBV11-2
CASSLDRSNQPQHF
TGTGCCAGCAGCCTTGACAGGAGCAATCAGCCCCAGCATTTT
>TRBD1|NA|TRBJ1-1|TRBV5-4
CASSLVYRGEAFF
TGTGCCAGCAGCTTGGTTTACAGGGGTGAAGCTTTCTTT
>TRBD1|NA|TRBJ1-5|TRBV7-2
CASSPTGGNQPQHF
TGTGCCAGCAGCCCCACAGGGGGCAACCAGCCCCAGCATTTT
>NA|NA|TRBJ1-5|TRBV19
CASSTGFGGQPQHF
TGTGCCAGTAGTACAGGGTTCGGCGGTCAGCCCCAGCATTTT
>TRBD1|NA|TRBJ1-1|TRBV27
CASSSRGQGAMNTEAFF
TGTGCCAGCAGCTCAAGGGGACAGGGGGCCATGAACACTGAAGCTTTCTTT
>TRBD1|NA|TRBJ1-1|TRBV18
CASSPRQGYTEAFF
TGTGCCAGCTCACCTAGACAGGGGTACACTGAAGCTTTCTTT
>TRBD2|NA|TRBJ2-3|TRBV2
CASTRTSGDTDTQYF
TGTGCCAGCACTAGGACTAGCGGGGACACAGATACGCAGTATTTT
>NA|once|TRBJ1-1|TRBV11-2
CASGVDRNTEAFF
TGTGCCAGCGGAGTAGACAGGAACACTGAAGCTTTCTTT
>NA|once|TRBJ1-1|TRBV6-5
CASSTGTTEAFF
TGTGCCAGCAGTACAGGGACCACTGAAGCTTTCTTT
>NA|NA|TRBJ1-2|TRBV13
CASRQRGDYYGYTF
TGTGCCAGCAGACAAAGAGGGGACTACTATGGCTACACCTTC
>NA|NA|TRBJ1-2|TRBV4-1
CASSQGGLGQGSYGYTF
TGCGCCAGCAGCCAGGGGGGTTTGGGGCAAGGCAGCTATGGCTACACCTTC
>TRBD2|NA|TRBJ2-7|TRBV7-2
CASSLVVSGSYEQYF
TGTGCCAGCAGCTTAGTAGTTAGCGGGAGTTACGAGCAGTACTTC
>NA|NA|TRBJ1-1|TRBV30
CAWSAGPTEAFF
TGTGCCTGGAGTGCAGGGCCCACTGAAGCTTTCTTT
>NA|NA|TRBJ1-1|TRBV19
CASSTLGNTEAFF
TGTGCCAGTAGTACCCTCGGGAACACTGAAGCTTTCTTT
>NA|NA|TRBJ2-1|TRBV5-1
CASREAEDNEQFF
TGCGCCAGCAGAGAAGCGGAAGACAATGAGCAGTTCTTC
>TRBD1|NA|TRBJ2-7|TRBV4-3
CASSQDGGTGGHEQYF
TGCGCCAGCAGCCAAGATGGGGGGACAGGGGGGCACGAGCAGTACTTC
>NA|NA|TRBJ1-3|TRBV6-5
CASTQTGLSGNTIYF
TGTGCCAGCACCCAGACAGGTCTCTCTGGAAACACCATATATTTT
>NA|NA|TRBJ2-7|TRBV30
CAWSPNDRTYEQYF
TGTGCCTGGAGTCCAAATGACAGGACCTACGAGCAGTACTTC
>NA|NA|TRBJ2-7|TRBV11-3
CASSFTGGSAGHEQYF
TGTGCCAGCAGCTTCACCGGGGGAAGTGCCGGCCACGAGCAGTACTTC
>TRBD1|NA|TRBJ1-2|TRBV19
CASSMGQGRYTF
TGTGCCAGTAGTATGGGACAGGGCCGCTACACCTTC
>TRBD2|NA|TRBJ2-5|TRBV7-7
CASSFGLAGGLETQYF
TGTGCCAGCAGCTTTGGACTAGCGGGAGGTCTGGAGACCCAGTACTTC
>TRBD1|NA|TRBJ1-1|TRBV19
CASNGDSEAFF
TGTGCCAGTAACGGGGACAGTGAAGCTTTCTTT
>TRBD1|NA|TRBJ1-1|TRBV5-6
CASSLTGGGTEAFF
TGTGCCAGCAGCCTAACAGGGGGCGGGACTGAAGCTTTCTTT
>TRBD2|NA|TRBJ2-7|TRBV10-3
CAISGSGRAYEQYF
TGTGCCATCAGTGGTAGCGGGAGAGCGTACGAGCAGTACTTC
>TRBD1|NA|TRBJ2-7|TRBV19
CASGSRDRGVEEQYF
TGTGCCAGTGGGTCACGGGACAGGGGAGTAGAGGAGCAGTACTTC
>NA|NA|TRBJ1-5|TRBV12-5
CASGGGGLAQPQHF
TGTGCTAGTGGTGGGGGGGGGCTCGCTCAGCCCCAGCATTTT
>NA|NA|TRBJ2-1|TRBV7-9
CASSSSLGSEQFF
TGTGCCAGCAGCTCATCTCTGGGGAGTGAGCAGTTCTTC
>TRBD1|NA|TRBJ2-7|TRBV11-3
CASSLWPLGQGAYEQYF
TGTGCCAGCAGCTTATGGCCGCTTGGACAGGGGGCCTACGAGCAGTACTTC
>TRBD1|NA|TRBJ2-2|TRBV25-1
CASRGTANTGELFF
TGTGCCAGCAGGGGGACAGCGAACACCGGGGAGCTGTTTTTT
>TRBD1|few|TRBJ1-2|TRBV5-5
CASSEDRGRRTDGYTF
TGTGCCAGCAGCGAGGACAGGGGGCGCCGTACTGATGGCTACACCTTC
>TRBD1|NA|TRBJ2-7|TRBV18
CASSPDLLGQTYEQYF
TGTGCCAGCTCACCAGACCTGCTGGGACAGACCTACGAGCAGTACTTC
>NA|once|TRBJ2-5|TRBV30
CAWSVGSRSGKETQYF
TGTGCCTGGAGTGTAGGGTCGCGGTCAGGGAAGGAGACCCAGTACTTC
>NA|NA|TRBJ2-5|TRBV9
CASSRDFEETQYF
TGTGCCAGTTCCCGGGACTTCGAAGAGACCCAGTACTTC
>TRBD1|NA|TRBJ1-5|TRBV7-8
CASSYLGQGEHF
TGTGCCAGCAGCTATTTGGGACAGGGTGAGCATTTT